This TCR delta chain was documented in a study of Vδ1+ human thymocytes. Sequences come from RNA converted to cDNA by reverse transcription. CDR3 amplicons came from multiplex PCR with pooled V-gene forward and constant-region reverse primers. TCRdb made new clone calls on the multiplex PCR reads using CATT. Of about 75,000 delta-chain clones listed, about 35% are singletons. General observations from the study: In the thymus, TRG and TRD repertoires looked highly polyclonal with Gaussian CDR3 lengths.

The CDR3 is 20 amino acids. Trimming cost V 1 base and J 0 bases, with 24 bases left between them. Germline assignment: CDR1 TSWWSYY and CDR2 QGS. Concerning this clone itself: As yet, its antigen is unknown.

The TCR comes from a boy less than two years old who had congenital heart surgery. What was sequenced was Vdelta1+ gamma-delta thymocytes from the thymus. Subset described: FACS-sorted CD3+ TCRalphabeta- TCRVdelta1+ TCRVdelta2- thymocytes. V gene TRDV1 combines with J gene TRDJ1; D is perhaps TRDD3 (6 bases). CDR3 sequence reads: CALGEQGRGGILWDTDKLIF. The CDR3 DNA reads as TGTGCTCTTGGGGAACAAGGTCGGGGGGGAATATTGTGGGACACCGATAAACTCATCTTT.